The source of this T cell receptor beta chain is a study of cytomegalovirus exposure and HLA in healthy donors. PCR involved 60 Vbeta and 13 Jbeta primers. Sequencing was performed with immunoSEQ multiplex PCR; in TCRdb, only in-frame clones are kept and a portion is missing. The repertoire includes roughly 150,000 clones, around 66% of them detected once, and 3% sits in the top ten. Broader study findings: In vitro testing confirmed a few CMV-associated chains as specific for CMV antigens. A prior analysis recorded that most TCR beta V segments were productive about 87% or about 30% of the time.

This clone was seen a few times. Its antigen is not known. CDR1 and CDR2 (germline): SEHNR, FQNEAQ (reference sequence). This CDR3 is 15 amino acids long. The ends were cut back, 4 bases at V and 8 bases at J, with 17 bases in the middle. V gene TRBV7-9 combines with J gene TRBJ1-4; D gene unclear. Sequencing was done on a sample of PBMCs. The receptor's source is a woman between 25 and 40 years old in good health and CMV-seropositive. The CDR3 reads CASSSSDSGNEKLFF. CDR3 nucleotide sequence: TGTGCCAGCAGCTCATCGGACTCCGGCAACGAAAAACTGTTTTTT.